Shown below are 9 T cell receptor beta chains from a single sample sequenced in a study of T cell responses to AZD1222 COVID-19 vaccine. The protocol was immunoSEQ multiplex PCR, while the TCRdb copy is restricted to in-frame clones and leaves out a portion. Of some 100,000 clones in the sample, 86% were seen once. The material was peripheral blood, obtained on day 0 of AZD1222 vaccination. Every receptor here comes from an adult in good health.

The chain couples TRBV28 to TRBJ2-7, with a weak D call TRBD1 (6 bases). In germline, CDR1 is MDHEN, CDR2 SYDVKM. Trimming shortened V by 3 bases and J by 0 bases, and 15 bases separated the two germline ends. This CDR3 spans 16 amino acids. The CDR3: CASSLETGPTSYEQYF. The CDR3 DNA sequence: TGTGCCAGCAGTTTGGAAACAGGGCCGACCTCCTACGAGCAGTACTTC.

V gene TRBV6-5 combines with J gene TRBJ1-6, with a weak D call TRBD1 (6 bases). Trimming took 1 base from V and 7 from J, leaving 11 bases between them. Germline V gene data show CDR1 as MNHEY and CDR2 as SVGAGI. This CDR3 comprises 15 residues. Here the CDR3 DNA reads TGTGCCAGCAGTTACTATATAGGGGGGAATTCACCCCTCCACTTT. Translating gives CASSYYIGGNSPLHF.

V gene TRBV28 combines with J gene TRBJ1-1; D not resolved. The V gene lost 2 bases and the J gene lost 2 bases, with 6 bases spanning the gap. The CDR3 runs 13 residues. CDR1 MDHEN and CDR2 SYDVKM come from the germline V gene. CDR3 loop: CASSLRHNTEAFF. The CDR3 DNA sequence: TGTGCCAGCAGTTTAAGACACAACACTGAAGCTTTCTTT.

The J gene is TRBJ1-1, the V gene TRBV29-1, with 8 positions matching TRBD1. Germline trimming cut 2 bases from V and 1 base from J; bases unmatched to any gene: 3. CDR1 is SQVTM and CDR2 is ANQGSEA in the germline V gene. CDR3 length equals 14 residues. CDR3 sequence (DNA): TGCAGCGTTGAACCGACAGGGGAGAACACTGAAGCTTTCTTT. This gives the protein CSVEPTGENTEAFF.

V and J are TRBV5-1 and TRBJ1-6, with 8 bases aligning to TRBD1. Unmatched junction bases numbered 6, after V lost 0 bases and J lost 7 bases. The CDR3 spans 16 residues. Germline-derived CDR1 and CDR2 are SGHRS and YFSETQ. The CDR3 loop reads CASSLGSGGRNSPLHF. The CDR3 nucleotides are TGCGCCAGCAGCTTGGGGTCAGGGGGCCGGAATTCACCCCTCCACTTT.

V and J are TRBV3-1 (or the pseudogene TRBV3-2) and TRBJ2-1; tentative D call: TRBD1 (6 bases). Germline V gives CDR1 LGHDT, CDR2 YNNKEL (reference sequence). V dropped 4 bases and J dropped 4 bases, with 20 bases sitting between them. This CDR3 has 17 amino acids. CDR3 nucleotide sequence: TGTGCCAGCAGCCGAATTAGGGGGACCACTCGGTACAATGAGCAGTTCTTC. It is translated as CASSRIRGTTRYNEQFF.

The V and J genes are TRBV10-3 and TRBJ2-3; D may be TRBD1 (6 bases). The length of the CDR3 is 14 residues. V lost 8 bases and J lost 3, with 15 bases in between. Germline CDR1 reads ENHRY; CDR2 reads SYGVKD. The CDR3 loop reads CAIGNRVGTDTQYF. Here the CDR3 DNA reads TGTGCCATCGGCAACAGGGTTGGGACAGATACGCAGTATTTT.

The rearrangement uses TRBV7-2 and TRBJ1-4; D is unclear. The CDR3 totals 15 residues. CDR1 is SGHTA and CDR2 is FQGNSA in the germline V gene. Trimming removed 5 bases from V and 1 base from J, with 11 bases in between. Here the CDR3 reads CASSELGITNEKLFF. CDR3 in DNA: TGTGCCAGCAGCGAGTTGGGGATAACTAATGAAAAACTGTTTTTT.

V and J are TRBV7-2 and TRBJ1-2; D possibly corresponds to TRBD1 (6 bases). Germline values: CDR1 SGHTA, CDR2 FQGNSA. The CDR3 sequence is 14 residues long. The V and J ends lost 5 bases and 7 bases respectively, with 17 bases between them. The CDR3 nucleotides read TGTGCCAGCAGCCTGAGTCGTCGGGGGCCTGGCTACACCTTC. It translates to CASSLSRRGPGYTF. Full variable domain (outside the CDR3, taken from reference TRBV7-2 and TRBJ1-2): GAGVSQSPSNKVTEKGKDVELRCDPISGHTALYWYRQSLGQGLEFLIYFQGNSAPDKSGLPSDRFSAERTGGSVSTLTIQRTQQEDSAVYLCASSLSRRGPGYTFGSGTRLTVV.